This TCR beta chain was obtained from a study of blood T cell repertoires in COVID-19. Study background: The analysed material was cDNA or gDNA that came from T cells, B-cell-depleted T cells, or PBMCs.

Measured with immunoSEQ multiplex PCR; TCRdb has only the in-frame clones, and not every one. The sample consists of over 90,000 clones, more than 80% of them appearing once. V was pared by 1 base and J by 4 bases, with 10 bases between. Germline V lookup: CDR1 MNHNY, CDR2 SVGAGI (reference sequence). This CDR3 is 14 amino acids long. This sequence originates from a human donor in a cohort sampled during active COVID-19. Sequenced: peripheral blood. The chain uses TRBV6-6 and TRBJ1-2, with unresolved D. DNA of the CDR3: TGTGCCAGCAGTTACTACGCCGGTAGCTATGGCTACACCTTC. It translates to CASSYYAGSYGYTF.